Sequencing of this T cell receptor beta chain was carried out in a study of shared clonotypes between healthy human individuals. Across the study: Donors consisted of two women and three men between 18 and 49. CD4 naive and CD4 memory each took three plates per donor, while CD8 naive took two and CD8 memory one.

Assay runs were performed at deep level. Template for every sorted-subset replicate PCR totaled approximately 0.2 ug DNA, around 32,000 T cell genomes. Profiling relied on immunoSEQ multiplex PCR, and the TCRdb table lists in-frame clones only, not all of them. Of about 1,800,000 clones in the sample, approximately 95% were seen once. Naive CD8 cells lacked CD45RO, underwent positive selection for CCR7 and left out terminally differentiated effector memory CD45RA+ cells. Points on this clone: This same CDR3 is encoded by further DNA sequences in the sample.

J lost 6 bases, V lost 6 bases, and 1 base had no gene match. The CDR3 runs to 13 residues. CDR1 is SNHLY and CDR2 is FYNNEI in the germline V gene. The clonotype comes from a man between 18 and 29 years old in good health. Sequencing was carried out using naive CD8+ T cells sorted from blood. The V and J genes are TRBV2 and TRBJ1-5; 11 bases fit TRBD1. Written as DNA, the CDR3 is TGTGCCAGCAGGGGACAGGGGGGTCAGCCCCAGCATTTT. As protein: CASRGQGGQPQHF.